Listed below are T cell receptor beta chains from one sample, sequenced in a study of Tregs in tolerant kidney transplant recipients. The data were produced by immunoSEQ multiplex PCR, yet TCRdb's version contains in-frame clones alone and is incomplete. Among about 240,000 clones, about 80% were seen once, and the ten largest hold 0.5% to 0.65%. Input material: CD4+ T cells from blood. The receptors were sampled from a human donor in good health. Each CDR3 is given without its conserved first and last residue.

TRBJ2-5	TRBV5-1	ASSWSSGGQQTQY
TRBJ1-5	TRBV7-9	ASSLAAIGSRGSPQH
TRBJ1-6	TRBV25-1	ASSQTGRDSPLH
TRBJ1-1	TRBV27	ASSLRQGSNTEAF
TRBJ1-2	TRBV19	ASSILGQANYGYT
TRBJ2-1	TRBV6-6	ASSFSGDSYNEQF
TRBJ2-4	TRBV7-2	ASSPSTGYIQY
TRBJ1-2	TRBV27	ASSSGQVRSGYT
TRBJ2-2	TRBV27	ATIGRGGKNTGELF
TRBJ2-5	TRBV27	ASNQDRSDKETQY
TRBJ1-1	TRBV7-2	ASSLMGQGVNTEAF
TRBJ2-5	TRBV5-1	ASSLDRSFQETQY
TRBJ2-3	TRBV2	ASSLDMLTDTQY
TRBJ2-7	TRBV19	ASSTQAGQRISYEQY
TRBJ1-6	TRBV19	ASSSPGLGYNSPLH
TRBJ1-4	TRBV5-1	ASSTSGPFDEKLF
TRBJ2-7	TRBV6-5	ASSFRGRGSYEQY
TRBJ2-5	TRBV2	ASLRGLAGLQETQY
TRBJ2-3	TRBV30	AWRAGTASTDTQY
TRBJ2-2	TRBV7-9	ASSPRAGGVGELF
TRBJ2-1	TRBV10-2	ASSESTSGSAGNEQF
TRBJ1-6	TRBV7-9	ASSLGGGNSPLH
TRBJ2-3	TRBV5-4	ASSSGRDRVGDTQY
TRBJ1-1	TRBV6-1	ASSRQGLDTEAF
TRBJ1-2	TRBV7-9	ASSQTGSGGERGYT
TRBJ2-3	TRBV7-9	ASSPFGERDTQY
TRBJ2-2	TRBV16	ASSQSPSGRRTGELF
TRBJ2-3	TRBV2	ASSEQGYTQY
TRBJ2-3	TRBV7-6	ASSLSGATASTDTQY
TRBJ1-4	TRBV6-5	ASRTRWGLNEKLF
TRBJ2-3	TRBV27	ASSLSIVGLDSSTDTQY
TRBJ2-4	TRBV7-9	ASSLRGTGVAGNIQY
TRBJ2-7	TRBV14	ASSLTLGEQY
TRBJ2-3	TRBV18	ASSPPGTRSTDTQY
TRBJ1-1	TRBV6-5	ASSYHRSETEAF
TRBJ1-2	TRBV19	ATGPRVDQDGYT
TRBJ2-2	TRBV5-4	ASSRGQGMGGELF
TRBJ1-5	TRBV6-5	ASSYREGQPQH
TRBJ1-5	TRBV18	ASSPDRQYSNQPQH
TRBJ1-1	TRBV14	ASSQDEVLKAF
TRBJ1-2	TRBV5-6	ASSRWAGYGYT
TRBJ2-3	TRBV6-1	ASSVPFRDRGGTDTQY
TRBJ2-3	TRBV18	ASSFTGGSGTDTQY